This T cell receptor beta chain was captured in a study of T cell changes during pregnancy in multiple sclerosis. The method was immunoSEQ multiplex PCR; TCRdb's version includes in-frame clones alone and lacks a portion of them. This table holds more than 20,000 clones, approximately 92% found once. The CDR3 consists of 18 residues. V was pared by 7 bases and J by 0 bases, with 24 bases between. CDR1 and CDR2 (germline): WNHNN, SYGVQD (reference sequence). The sequence was collected from a female donor with multiple sclerosis, enrolled in a pregnancy study. The sample here was CD8+ T cells from peripheral blood mononuclear cells, taken in the third trimester of pregnancy. The V gene is TRBV10-1, the J gene TRBJ1-1; tentatively, D is TRBD1 (5 bases). This CDR3 reads CASTIRDRDCHMNTEAFF. The CDR3 bases are TGCGCCAGCACCATCCGCGACCGGGACTGTCACATGAACACTGAAGCTTTCTTT.